The T cell receptor beta chain under discussion was sequenced for a study of T cells after yellow fever vaccination. For the study at large: Preparation of the low-cell-number fractions used SMART-Seq v4 Ultra Low Input. Study-wide results and limits: Subsequent to the booster, the majority of primary-vaccination clones reappeared (96% CD4, around 85% CD8). FACS-sorted repertoires could contain abundant clonotypes contaminating from the bulk population.

5'RACE template switching produced TCR cDNA carrying a universal primer site and UMIs. TCRdb ran MiXCR on the 5' RACE reads and lists one entry per CDR3 protein. The table shows some 200,000 distinct CDR3 sequences, with approximately 10% occurring only once. With regard to this clonotype: The antigen is undetermined.

V was pared by 2 bases and J by 8 bases, with 21 bases between. Germline-derived CDR1 and CDR2 are SGHTA and FQGNSA. The CDR3 length is 17 residues. The chain employs TRBV7-2 and TRBJ1-4; a possible D gene is TRBD1 (5 bases). Here the sequenced sample was CD8+ T cells sorted from PBMCs, taken 15 days after the yellow fever booster vaccination. This clonotype originated in a man between 18 and 35 years old who received the YFV17D yellow fever vaccine. The CDR3 region is CASSLRVAVTQGEKLFF. CDR3 in DNA: TGTGCCAGCAGCTTAAGGGTGGCAGTCACTCAGGGAGAAAAACTGTTTTTT.